These 21 T cell receptor beta chains came from one sample sequenced in a study of CD8+CD57+ T cells in acquired aplastic anemia. The use of genomic DNA as template underpinned the TCR beta VDJ and CDR3 profiling. MiXCR, applied by TCRdb to the reads, yields one record per CDR3 protein. The sample contains some 200,000 distinct CDR3 sequences, around 48% of which appear only once. All sequencing subjects had displayed CD8+CD57+ cell expansion on flow cytometry. The sequenced material came from sorted CD4+, CD8+, or CD8+CD57+ T cells (not recorded which) from PBMCs. The receptor source for this set is a human donor with aplastic anemia.

This clonotype was seen ten or more times. The chain links TRBV3-1 to TRBJ2-7; 8 nucleotides align to TRBD2. Germline V lookup: CDR1 LGHDT, CDR2 YNNKEL (reference sequence). V trimming: 4 bases; J trimming: 0 bases; junction bases outside the gene matches: 8. The CDR3 is 16 residues long. CDR3 sequence: CASSPLPGTSSYEQYF. CDR3 nucleotides: TGTGCCAGCAGCCCACTCCCCGGGACTAGCTCCTACGAGCAGTACTTC.

The CDR3 here is CASSTRTSGGQETQYF. The CDR3 bases are TGTGCCAGCAGTACAAGGACTAGCGGGGGGCAAGAGACCCAGTACTTC. The chain has TRBV2 and TRBJ2-5, with 14 nucleotides matching TRBD2. The trim removed 5 bases at V and 2 bases at J, leaving 4 bases unmatched. Germline assignment: CDR1 SNHLY and CDR2 FYNNEI. This CDR3 contains 16 residues.

In its sample, this clonotype was seen many times. This rearrangement joins TRBV5-5 to TRBJ1-1, with D perhaps TRBD1 (5 bases). From germline, CDR1 is SGHKS and CDR2 YYEKEE (reference sequence). The CDR3 runs 15 residues. V shed 4 bases and J shed 0 bases, with 13 bases lying between them. The CDR3 reads CASSLEAGLNTEAFF. The CDR3 nucleotides are TGTGCCAGCAGCCTGGAGGCGGGACTGAACACTGAAGCTTTCTTT.

This clonotype was recorded many times. The chain has TRBV10-1 and TRBJ2-1, with D uncertain. Germline V gene data show CDR1 as WNHNN and CDR2 as SYGVQD (reference sequence). The V gene lost 8 bases and the J gene lost 8 bases, with 16 bases spanning the gap. CDR3 length equals 13 residues. CDR3 DNA: TGCGCCAGCGTCTTCAAAGAAGTAGATGAGCAGTTCTTC. Protein product: CASVFKEVDEQFF.

V is TRBV12-3 or TRBV12-4 and J is TRBJ1-2; 9 nucleotides agree with TRBD1. The V gene end was trimmed by 5 bases and the J gene end by 0 bases; junction bases not matched to a gene: 10. The CDR3 is made up of 17 amino acids. The CDR3 sequence: CASSDWTGAGTNYGYTF. For the CDR3, the DNA is TGTGCCAGCAGTGATTGGACAGGGGCCGGGACTAACTATGGCTACACCTTC.

V is TRBV28 and J is TRBJ2-7; no clear D. The germline gives CDR1 MDHEN, CDR2 SYDVKM. V lost 5 bases and J lost 3, with 8 bases in between. The CDR3 runs 12 residues. CDR3 nucleotide sequence: TGTGCCAGCAGTCCATCATTCTACGAGCAGTACTTC. It translates to CASSPSFYEQYF.

The V and J genes are TRBV7-9 and TRBJ2-5; D gene unclear. Germline V gene sequence: CDR1 SEHNR, CDR2 FQNEAQ (reference sequence). The CDR3 contains 14 residues. The germline V and J ends were trimmed by 8 bases and 5 bases, with 18 bases remaining between them. The DNA for the CDR3 is TGTGCCAGCGGATCCTTAGTTGGGCAGGAGACCCAGTACTTC. It specifies CASGSLVGQETQYF.

The CDR3 DNA reads TGTGCCAGTAGTATTGGTGCCCCTACATATAATGAGCAGTTCTTC. Residues: CASSIGAPTYNEQFF. The V call is TRBV19, the J call TRBJ2-1; D unresolved. CDR1 is LNHDA, CDR2 SQIVND, per germline (reference sequence). The CDR3 runs 15 residues. Trimming shortened V by 3 bases and J by 7 bases, and 16 bases separated the two germline ends.

The rearrangement uses TRBV11-2 and TRBJ2-5, with D possibly matching TRBD2 (6 bases). Trimming left V 3 bases short and J 4 bases short, with 12 bases between. The CDR3 totals 14 residues. The germline V gene has CDR1 SGHAT and CDR2 FQNNGV. This CDR3 reads CASSFSGGRETQYF. DNA for the CDR3: TGTGCCAGCAGCTTCAGTGGGGGGAGAGAGACCCAGTACTTC.

This clonotype was counted at least ten times. The chain uses TRBV3-1 and TRBJ1-6; no reliable D call. The CDR3 totals 14 residues. Germline lookup yields CDR1 LGHDT and CDR2 YNNKEL (reference sequence). V lost 1 base to trimming and J lost 6 bases, with 7 bases between them. The CDR3 DNA reads as TGTGCCAGCAGCCAAGCGCAGGTTAATTCACCCCTCCACTTT. It yields the protein CASSQAQVNSPLHF.

This clonotype has just a few counts. The rearrangement links TRBV10-2 to TRBJ1-5; a possible D gene is TRBD1 (5 bases). The germline CDR1 and CDR2 sequences are WSHSY and SAAADI. The CDR3 loop spans 12 amino acids. Between the trimmed V and J ends, which lost 6 bases and 7 bases, there was a span of 10 bases. The CDR3 nucleotides are TGCGCCAGCAGGGACAAATCACAGCCCCAGCATTTT. Translated, it gives CASRDKSQPQHF.

This clonotype has ten or more counts. The chain uses TRBV9 and TRBJ2-3, with D perhaps matching TRBD2 (6 bases). This CDR3 region has 15 residues. Per germline, CDR1 SGDLS and CDR2 YYNGEE. V was trimmed by 2 bases and J by 2 bases, leaving 12 bases between them. The CDR3, as DNA: TGTGCCAGCAGCGTGATAAGCGGGTACACAGATACGCAGTATTTT. Translating gives CASSVISGYTDTQYF.

The gene calls are TRBV20-1 and TRBJ2-3; 8 bases are shared with TRBD2. Germline trimming cut 1 base from V and 5 bases from J; bases unmatched to any gene: 8. The CDR3 is 15 residues long. Per germline, CDR1 DFQATT and CDR2 SNEGSKA (reference sequence). The CDR3 is CSARAGGGSIDTQYF. CDR3 in DNA: TGCAGTGCTAGAGCCGGGGGGGGTTCAATAGATACGCAGTATTTT.

This clonotype was seen ten or more times. The rearrangement uses TRBV20-1 and TRBJ2-1; tentative D call: TRBD2 (6 bases). Germline CDR1 reads DFQATT; CDR2 reads SNEGSKA (reference sequence). The CDR3 extends over 18 amino acids. V lost 2 bases to trimming and J lost 0 bases, with 20 bases between them. Here the CDR3 DNA reads TGCAGTGCTAGATCACAAAAGGGCGGGGTAAGCTCCTACAATGAGCAGTTCTTC. Protein: CSARSQKGGVSSYNEQFF.

This sequence joins TRBV20-1 and TRBJ2-7, with D unclear. V lost 0 bases and J lost 6, with 6 bases in between. The CDR3 consists of 11 residues. Germline lookup yields CDR1 DFQATT and CDR2 SNEGSKA (reference sequence). Written as DNA, the CDR3 is TGCAGTGCTAGAGATCACGGCGAGCAGTACTTC. This gives the protein CSARDHGEQYF.

This chain connects TRBV6-5 to TRBJ1-2, with 11 bases fitting TRBD1. The CDR3 contains 14 residues. CDR1 and CDR2 (germline): MNHEY, SVGAGI. V trimming: 4 bases; J trimming: 6 bases; junction bases outside the gene matches: 4. The CDR3 region is CASSSWTGGNGYTF. Written as DNA, the CDR3 is TGTGCCAGCAGTTCCTGGACAGGGGGCAATGGCTACACCTTC.

This clonotype has a count of ten or more. The chain joins TRBV20-1 to TRBJ2-4; TRBD2 agrees at 7 bases. The CDR3 runs to 15 residues. The ends lost 3 bases at V and 3 bases at J; junction bases unmatched: 8. Germline CDR1 and CDR2: DFQATT and SNEGSKA (reference sequence). DNA for the CDR3: TGCAGTGCTAGGATGGGGGGGATAGACAAAAACATTCAGTACTTC. Its translation is CSARMGGIDKNIQYF.

This chain links TRBV6-5 with TRBJ2-3; 7 positions agree with TRBD2. This CDR3 region has 15 residues. Per the germline V gene, CDR1 is MNHEY and CDR2 is SVGAGI. The trim removed 4 bases at V and 2 bases at J, leaving 6 bases unmatched. As DNA, the CDR3 is TGTGCCAGCAGTTTGCTGGGGGGGTCCACAGATACGCAGTATTTT. This sequence encodes CASSLLGGSTDTQYF.

The CDR3 DNA reads as TGTGCCACCAGCAGAGATCTAAGAAATTCACCCCTCCACTTT. This translates into CATSRDLRNSPLHF. The V gene is TRBV15, the J gene TRBJ1-6; D is uncertain. This CDR3 has 14 amino acids. CDR1 and CDR2 from the germline V gene are LNHNV and YYDKDF (reference sequence). Trimming stripped 0 bases from V and 7 bases from J, with 7 bases between.

To note about this clonotype: The junction and the germline gene differ at one end; a read error may be behind it. The V gene is TRBV2, the J gene TRBJ1-2, with D tentatively TRBD1 (5 bases). The length of the CDR3 is 14 residues. The V gene's germline CDR1 is SNHLY and CDR2 FYNNEI. The CDR3 loop reads CASSEQGANYGYAF. In DNA, the CDR3 is TGTGCCAGCAGTGAACAGGGCGCTAACTATGGCTACGCCTTC.

This clonotype showed up many times. The chain employs TRBV10-3 and TRBJ2-5, with 9 bases identical to TRBD1. The J segment lost 3 bases and the V segment lost 6 bases, leaving 8 bases of the junction unmatched. The CDR3 loop spans 15 amino acids. Germline CDR1 reads ENHRY; CDR2 reads SYGVKD. The CDR3 loop reads CAIRADRGKEETQYF. The CDR3 DNA sequence: TGTGCCATCAGAGCGGACAGGGGAAAAGAAGAGACCCAGTACTTC.